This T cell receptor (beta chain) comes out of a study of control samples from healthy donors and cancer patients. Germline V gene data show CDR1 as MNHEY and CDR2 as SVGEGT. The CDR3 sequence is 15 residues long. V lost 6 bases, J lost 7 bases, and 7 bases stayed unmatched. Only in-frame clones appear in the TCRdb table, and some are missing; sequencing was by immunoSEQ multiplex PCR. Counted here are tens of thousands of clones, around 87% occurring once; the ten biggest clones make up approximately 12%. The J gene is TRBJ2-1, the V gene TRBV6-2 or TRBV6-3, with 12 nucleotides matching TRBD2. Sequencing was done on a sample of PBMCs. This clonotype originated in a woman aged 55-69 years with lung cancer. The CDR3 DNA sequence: TGTGCCAGCAGGCCTAGCGGGGGGGTCCGGAATGAGCAGTTCTTC. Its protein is CASRPSGGVRNEQFF.